Described below is a single T cell receptor (beta chain) sequence and its context. The CDR3 consists of 12 residues. V lost 5 bases and J lost 14, with 17 bases in between. Looked up from germline, CDR1 is SEHNR and CDR2 is FQNEAQ (reference sequence). This sample is part of a study of blood T cell repertoires in COVID-19. Across the whole study: Acute-phase and convalescent COVID-19 samples originated in the United States, Italy and Spain.

Per the authors' pipeline: Scientists estimated how many nucleated cells there were by amplifying reference gene primers. The protocol was immunoSEQ multiplex PCR, while the TCRdb copy is restricted to in-frame clones and leaves out a portion. V and J calls and clone size are given by that table; D and trimming were obtained from the DNA. The data hold about 240,000 clones, with approximately 87% observed a single time. The chain is built from TRBV7-9 and TRBJ2-3; the D is unclear. Sequencing was carried out using peripheral blood. This TCR derives from a man aged 60 to 69 with acute or convalescent COVID-19. CDR3 sequence: CASSQALGSRYF. The DNA for the CDR3 is TGTGCCAGCAGCCAGGCGTTAGGTTCTCGGTATTTT.